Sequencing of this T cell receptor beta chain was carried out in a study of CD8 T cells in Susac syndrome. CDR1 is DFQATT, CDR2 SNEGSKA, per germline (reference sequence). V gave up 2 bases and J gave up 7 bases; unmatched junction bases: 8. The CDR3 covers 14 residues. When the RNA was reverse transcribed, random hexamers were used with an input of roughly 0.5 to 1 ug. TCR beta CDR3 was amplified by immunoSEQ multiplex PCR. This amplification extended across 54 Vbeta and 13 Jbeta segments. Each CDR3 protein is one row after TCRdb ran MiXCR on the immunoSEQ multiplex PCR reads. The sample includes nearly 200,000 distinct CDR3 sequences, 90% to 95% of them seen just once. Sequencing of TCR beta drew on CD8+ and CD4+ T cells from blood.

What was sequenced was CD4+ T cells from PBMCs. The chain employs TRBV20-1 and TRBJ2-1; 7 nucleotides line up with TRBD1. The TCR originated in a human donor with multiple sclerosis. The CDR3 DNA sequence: TGCAGTGCTAGATCTCCAAGGGGGCAGAATGAGCAGTTCTTC. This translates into CSARSPRGQNEQFF.